This T cell receptor (beta chain) was retrieved from a study of PD-1 blockade in mismatch repair-deficient tumors. Sequencing was performed with immunoSEQ multiplex PCR; in TCRdb, only in-frame clones are kept and a portion is missing. The table shows under 75,000 clones, with around 89% occurring only once. CDR3 length: 14 residues. CDR1 is SGHDT and CDR2 is YYEEEE in the germline V gene. The V segment lost 5 bases and the J segment 7 bases; nucleotides outside the gene matches: 5. All patients were mismatch repair deficient, assessed by either PCR or immunohistochemistry. Material: peripheral blood, obtained 52 weeks after starting pembrolizumab. The chain recombines TRBV5-6 with TRBJ2-4; 11 nucleotides align to TRBD1. This TCR was recovered from an adult with mismatch repair-deficient cancer. CDR3 in amino acids: CASSQGTGGNIQYF. The CDR3 bases are TGTGCCAGCAGTCAGGGGACAGGGGGGAACATTCAGTACTTC.